A single sample gave rise to the 25 T cell receptor beta chains below, sequenced in a study of blood T cell repertoires in COVID-19. Measured with immunoSEQ multiplex PCR; TCRdb has only the in-frame clones, and not every one. The sample has more than 110,000 clones, 80% to 85% seen once. Sequenced sample: PBMCs or T cells enriched from blood (not recorded which). These receptors all stem from a man aged 35 to 55 with acute COVID-19.

This clone was found once. The chain joins TRBV6-5 to TRBJ2-7, with 8 bases identical to TRBD2. The CDR3 contains 14 residues. Germline V gene lookup returns CDR1 MNHEY and CDR2 SVGAGI. V shed 6 bases, J shed 3 bases, and the junction held 7 bases outside the gene matches. The CDR3 DNA reads TGTGCCAGCAGGGCAGCGGGAGACCTCTACGAGCAGTACTTC. It codes for CASRAAGDLYEQYF.

V and J are TRBV9 and TRBJ2-2; a possible D gene is TRBD2 (6 bases). V lost 0 bases and J lost 3, with 12 bases in between. The CDR3 is 16 amino acids. Germline-derived CDR1 and CDR2 are SGDLS and YYNGEE. CDR3 DNA: TGTGCCAGCAGCGTAGATGTCGGGAGTCACACCGGGGAGCTGTTTTTT. Its protein product is CASSVDVGSHTGELFF.

This sequence joins TRBV5-4 and TRBJ2-7, with D maybe TRBD1 (6 bases). V shed 2 bases and J shed 4 bases, with 13 bases lying between them. Germline-derived CDR1 and CDR2 are SGHNT and YYREEE (reference sequence). CDR3 length: 14 residues. CDR3 coding DNA: TGTGCCAGCAGCTTCACAGGGAACTTTTACGAGCAGTACTTC. Residues: CASSFTGNFYEQYF.

The chain links TRBV5-4 to TRBJ1-4, with a possible D match to TRBD1 (6 bases). Germline V lookup: CDR1 SGHNT, CDR2 YYREEE (reference sequence). V shed 4 bases and J shed 0 bases, with 10 bases lying between them. CDR3 length: 15 residues. CDR3 in DNA: TGTGCCAGCAGCGATAGGACAGCAACTAATGAAAAACTGTTTTTT. Translated, it gives CASSDRTATNEKLFF. The full variable domain, rest sourced from reference TRBV5-4 and TRBJ1-4, is ETGVTQSPTHLIKTRGQQVTLRCSSQSGHNTVSWYQQALGQGPQFIFQYYREEENGRGNFPPRFSGLQFPNYSSELNVNALELDDSALYLCASSDRTATNEKLFFGSGTQLSVL.

This clone was counted once. In nucleotides, the CDR3 is TGTGCCAGCAGCCCCCGGGACAGGTCTAACGAGCAGTACTTC. It translates to CASSPRDRSNEQYF. The chain employs TRBV7-2 and TRBJ2-7; 8 bases map to TRBD1. The CDR3 extends over 14 amino acids. Germline V gene lookup returns CDR1 SGHTA and CDR2 FQGNSA. Trimming cost V 5 bases and J 5 bases; bases outside gene matches: 8.

This chain connects TRBV11-2 to TRBJ1-2; D is unresolved. CDR3 length: 14 residues. V lost 0 bases and J 4 bases, leaving 9 bases between the germline ends. The V gene's germline CDR1 is SGHAT and CDR2 FQNNGV. CDR3 protein: CASSLDPAAYGYTF. CDR3 DNA: TGTGCCAGCAGCTTAGATCCCGCGGCCTATGGCTACACCTTC. The complete variable domain, with remaining parts taken from reference TRBV11-2 and TRBJ1-2, reads EAGVAQSPRYKIIEKRQSVAFWCNPISGHATLYWYQQILGQGPKLLIQFQNNGVVDDSQLPKDRFSAERLKGVDSTLKIQPAKLEDSAVYLCASSLDPAAYGYTFGSGTRLTVV.

Within the sample, this clone is medium-sized. The V and J genes are TRBV7-2 and TRBJ2-2; TRBD1 matches 7 bases. Germline V gene lookup returns CDR1 SGHTA and CDR2 FQGNSA. The CDR3 has 14 amino acids. The trim removed 5 bases at V and 8 bases at J, leaving 8 bases unmatched. CDR3: CASSATGARGELFF. CDR3 in DNA: TGTGCCAGCAGCGCTACAGGGGCGAGGGGGGAGCTGTTTTTT.

The chain recombines TRBV5-8 with TRBJ1-4; 9 bases line up with TRBD1. Per germline, CDR1 SGHTS and CDR2 YDEGEE. Trimming cost V 2 bases and J 0 bases; bases outside gene matches: 11. The CDR3 spans 19 residues. The CDR3 loop reads CASSFSWGTGMTTNEKLFF. The DNA of the CDR3 is TGTGCCAGCAGCTTCAGTTGGGGGACAGGGATGACAACTAATGAAAAACTGTTTTTT.

This chain uses TRBV19 with TRBJ1-5, with 7 nucleotides matching TRBD1. CDR3 length equals 14 residues. The J segment lost 3 bases and the V segment lost 3 bases, leaving 2 bases of the junction unmatched. The germline gives CDR1 LNHDA, CDR2 SQIVND (reference sequence). CDR3 protein: CASSIDRANQPQHF. In DNA form, the CDR3 reads TGTGCCAGTAGTATCGACAGGGCCAATCAGCCCCAGCATTTT.

CDR3 sequence: CASSQATGTANYGYTF. In DNA form, the CDR3 reads TGCGCCAGCAGCCAAGCTACAGGCACAGCTAACTATGGCTACACCTTC. The chain employs TRBV4-3 and TRBJ1-2; D might be TRBD1 (5 bases). The CDR3 loop spans 16 amino acids. Between the trimmed V and J ends, which lost 1 base and 0 bases, there was a span of 12 bases. Germline CDR1 is LGHNA and CDR2 is YSLEER.

The V and J genes are TRBV4-1 and TRBJ1-2, with 7 nucleotides matching TRBD1. This CDR3 is 16 amino acids long. The ends lost 2 bases at V and 2 bases at J; junction bases unmatched: 8. From germline, CDR1 is MGHRA and CDR2 YSYEKL. CDR3 protein: CASSQSLGQKNYGYTF. The CDR3 DNA reads as TGCGCCAGCAGCCAATCCCTGGGACAGAAGAACTATGGCTACACCTTC.

The J gene is TRBJ2-1, the V gene TRBV28; D perhaps matches TRBD2 (5 bases). V shed 7 bases and J shed 5 bases, with 12 bases lying between them. The CDR3 sequence is 13 residues long. Germline loops: CDR1 MDHEN, CDR2 SYDVKM. CDR3 sequence: CASIQSGNNEQFF. Here the CDR3 DNA reads TGTGCCAGCATCCAGTCGGGGAACAATGAGCAGTTCTTC.

The gene calls are TRBV10-3 and TRBJ2-5, with TRBD2 matching over 14 bases. Germline values: CDR1 ENHRY, CDR2 SYGVKD. CDR3 length: 17 residues. J was trimmed by 5 bases and V by 4 bases; bases with no gene match: 9. CDR3: CAISAGTSGRRGETQYF. The CDR3 DNA follows: TGTGCCATCAGTGCCGGGACTAGCGGGAGACGAGGTGAGACCCAGTACTTC.

This chain joins TRBV28 and TRBJ2-7, with 10 positions matching TRBD1. Germline CDR1 and CDR2: MDHEN and SYDVKM. After removal of 7 bases from V and 4 bases from J, the junction contained 7 bases not matched to a gene. This CDR3 spans 14 amino acids. Here the CDR3 reads CASTYPGQGYEQYF. In DNA, the CDR3 is TGTGCCAGCACCTACCCGGGACAGGGGTACGAGCAGTACTTC.

V is TRBV3-1 (or the pseudogene TRBV3-2) and J is TRBJ1-5, with TRBD1 matching over 9 bases. This CDR3 region has 17 residues. The trim removed 1 base at V and 5 bases at J, leaving 9 bases unmatched. Germline CDR1 reads LGHDT; CDR2 reads YNNKEL (reference sequence). This chain's CDR3 is CASSQGGTGTLDQPQHF. The DNA for the CDR3 is TGTGCCAGCAGCCAAGGAGGGACAGGGACTTTGGATCAGCCCCAGCATTTT.

The chain is built from TRBV6-5 and TRBJ1-1; no definite D call. The CDR3 is made up of 15 amino acids. Deletions cut 2 bases from V and 3 bases from J, with 13 bases between. Germline CDR1 is MNHEY and CDR2 is SVGAGI. The CDR3: CASSYGLGRDTEAFF. Here the CDR3 DNA reads TGTGCCAGCAGTTACGGGCTGGGGAGGGACACTGAAGCTTTCTTT.

The chain joins TRBV20-1 to TRBJ1-2; 9 bases line up with TRBD1. Looked up from germline, CDR1 is DFQATT and CDR2 is SNEGSKA (reference sequence). This CDR3 region has 11 residues. The trim removed 5 bases at V and 8 bases at J, leaving 3 bases unmatched. CDR3 loop: CSAGTGQGYTF. The CDR3 coding sequence is TGCAGTGCTGGGACAGGGCAGGGCTACACCTTC.

The chain recombines TRBV18 with TRBJ2-5; D remains unclear. The V end was cut by 3 bases, the J end by 3 bases, with 8 bases between. CDR3 length equals 13 residues. From germline, CDR1 is KGHSH and CDR2 LQKENI. The CDR3 protein is CASSPDTEETQYF. The CDR3 DNA reads as TGTGCCAGCTCACCCGACACGGAAGAGACCCAGTACTTC.

The chain employs TRBV9 and TRBJ2-3; D remains ambiguous. CDR1 SGDLS and CDR2 YYNGEE come from the germline V gene. The V end lost 4 bases, the J end lost 5 bases, and 20 bases lay between the germline ends. The CDR3 has 16 residues. Written as DNA, the CDR3 is TGTGCCAGCAGCCCGGAGAGCGTTAGGCTTGGAGATACGCAGTATTTT. Translating it yields CASSPESVRLGDTQYF. Based on the CDR3 plus reference TRBV9 and TRBJ2-3, the full variable domain is DSGVTQTPKHLITATGQRVTLRCSPRSGDLSVYWYQQSLDQGLQFLIQYYNGEERAKGNILERFSAQQFPDLHSELNLSSLELGDSALYFCASSPESVRLGDTQYFGPGTRLTVL.

The chain carries TRBV7-6 and TRBJ2-1, with 7 bases aligning to TRBD2. CDR1 and CDR2 from the germline V gene are SGHVS and FNYEAQ. CDR3 length equals 15 residues. Losses at the gene ends were 1 base for V and 5 bases for J; bases not matched to a gene: 5. The CDR3 loop reads CASSLGQSGNNEQFF. In DNA, the CDR3 is TGTGCCAGCAGCTTAGGGCAAAGCGGGAACAATGAGCAGTTCTTC.

This chain connects TRBV28 to TRBJ1-6; D is perhaps TRBD1 (5 bases). This CDR3 spans 15 amino acids. CDR1 is MDHEN and CDR2 is SYDVKM in the germline V gene. Trimming pared 2 bases from V and 4 bases from J, leaving 9 bases between. The CDR3 DNA sequence: TGTGCCAGCAGTTTACGACAGACTTATAATTCACCCCTCCACTTT. It codes for CASSLRQTYNSPLHF. Together with reference TRBV28 and TRBJ1-6, the CDR3 gives the full variable domain: DVKVTQSSRYLVKRTGEKVFLECVQDMDHENMFWYRQDPGLGLRLIYFSYDVKMKEKGDIPEGYSVSREKKERFSLILESASTNQTSMYLCASSLRQTYNSPLHFGNGTRLTVT.

This sequence joins TRBV4-1 and TRBJ2-7; D possibly corresponds to TRBD2 (5 bases). The germline V gene encodes CDR1 MGHRA and CDR2 YSYEKL. The germline V and J ends were trimmed by 0 bases and 6 bases, with 9 bases remaining between them. The CDR3 covers 13 residues. CDR3 sequence reads: CASSQDRAVEQYF. In nucleotides, the CDR3 is TGCGCCAGCAGCCAAGATCGAGCGGTCGAGCAGTACTTC.

The chain uses TRBV6-4 and TRBJ2-2, with 7 bases that match TRBD1. Per germline, CDR1 MRHNA and CDR2 SNTAGT. The CDR3 extends over 15 amino acids. V shed 5 bases and J 4 bases; nucleotides not matched to a gene: 7. Written as DNA, the CDR3 is TGTGCCAGCAGTCCTGACAGGGCGAGCACCGGGGAGCTGTTTTTT. This sequence encodes CASSPDRASTGELFF.

This clone was detected only once. The chain combines TRBV7-9 with TRBJ1-3; 8 nucleotides line up with TRBD1. The germline V gene has CDR1 SEHNR and CDR2 FQNEAQ (reference sequence). After removal of 2 bases from V and 2 bases from J, the junction contained 2 bases not matched to a gene. This CDR3 has 15 amino acids. The CDR3: CASSLQGAAGNTIYF. The DNA of the CDR3 is TGTGCCAGCAGCTTACAGGGGGCAGCTGGAAACACCATATATTTT.

CDR3 sequence reads: CASSLTQSSYEQYF. The CDR3 coding sequence is TGTGCCAGCAGTCTAACACAGAGCTCCTACGAGCAGTACTTC. The gene calls are TRBV28 and TRBJ2-7; no clear D. With 5 bases removed from V and 0 bases from J, the gap between germline ends came to 11 bases. The CDR3 length is 14 residues. Germline loops: CDR1 MDHEN, CDR2 SYDVKM.